These 6 T cell receptor beta chains were all obtained from the same sample, sequenced in a study of PD-L1 blockade in urothelial cancer. Profiled with immunoSEQ multiplex PCR; TCRdb holds only in-frame clones, not every one. The top ten hold 3.5% of the sample, which has roughly 38,000 clones, approximately 80% seen once. The sample was PBMCs, taken around atezolizumab (anti-PD-L1) treatment. The receptors come from a man in his 70s with urothelial cancer.

The chain links TRBV5-1 to TRBJ2-7; 7 nucleotides align to TRBD1. Germline V gives CDR1 SGHRS, CDR2 YFSETQ. V shed 4 bases and J 7 bases; nucleotides not matched to a gene: 14. The CDR3 runs to 15 residues. CDR3 DNA sequence: TGCGCCAGCAGCGGGGCCGGGACAGACGAGCGGGAGCAGTACTTC. Its translation: CASSGAGTDEREQYF. Full variable domain (outside the CDR3, taken from reference TRBV5-1 and TRBJ2-7): KAGVTQTPRYLIKTRGQQVTLSCSPISGHRSVSWYQQTPGQGLQFLFEYFSETQRNKGNFPGRFSGRQFSNSRSEMNVSTLELGDSALYLCASSGAGTDEREQYFGPGTRLTVT.

V is TRBV19 and J is TRBJ1-3; the D is unclear. Germline-derived CDR1 and CDR2 are LNHDA and SQIVND (reference sequence). The CDR3 totals 14 residues. V lost 6 bases and J lost 9, with 18 bases in between. The CDR3 reads CASSDREPGVTIYF. CDR3 DNA sequence: TGTGCCAGTAGCGACCGGGAGCCTGGTGTCACCATATATTTT.

This clone was seen only a few times. The chain recombines TRBV5-8 with TRBJ2-3; TRBD1 is a possible D gene (6 bases). The CDR3 runs 14 residues. The germline V gene encodes CDR1 SGHTS and CDR2 YDEGEE. The V end was cut by 0 bases, the J end by 1 base, with 6 bases between. The CDR3 DNA follows: TGTGCCAGCAGCTTGGAGGGGGGCACAGATACGCAGTATTTT. This translates into CASSLEGGTDTQYF.

This clone was detected once. The J gene is TRBJ1-1, the V gene TRBV9; 9 positions match TRBD1. This CDR3 spans 15 amino acids. The junction had 8 bases not matched to a gene; V was cut back by 4 bases and J by 4 bases. Germline V gene data show CDR1 as SGDLS and CDR2 as YYNGEE. CDR3 sequence: CASSPRTGVSTEAFF. The CDR3 nucleotides are TGTGCCAGCAGCCCTCGGACAGGGGTGAGCACTGAAGCTTTCTTT.

The V and J genes are TRBV15 and TRBJ2-1; D might be TRBD2 (6 bases). V lost 0 bases and J 4 bases, leaving 13 bases between the germline ends. Germline V gene data show CDR1 as LNHNV and CDR2 as YYDKDF (reference sequence). The CDR3 totals 16 residues. The CDR3 region is CATSRDRGEVYNEQFF. The CDR3 DNA is TGTGCCACCAGCAGAGATCGAGGGGAGGTGTACAATGAGCAGTTCTTC.

The chain links TRBV7-9 to TRBJ1-1, with D maybe TRBD1 (6 bases). This CDR3 region has 13 residues. Trimming took 5 bases from V and 4 from J, leaving 11 bases between them. Germline V gene data show CDR1 as SEHNR and CDR2 as FQNEAQ (reference sequence). CDR3 in DNA: TGTGCCAGCAGCATCGGGGGGGCCACTGAAGCTTTCTTT. Translated, it gives CASSIGGATEAFF.